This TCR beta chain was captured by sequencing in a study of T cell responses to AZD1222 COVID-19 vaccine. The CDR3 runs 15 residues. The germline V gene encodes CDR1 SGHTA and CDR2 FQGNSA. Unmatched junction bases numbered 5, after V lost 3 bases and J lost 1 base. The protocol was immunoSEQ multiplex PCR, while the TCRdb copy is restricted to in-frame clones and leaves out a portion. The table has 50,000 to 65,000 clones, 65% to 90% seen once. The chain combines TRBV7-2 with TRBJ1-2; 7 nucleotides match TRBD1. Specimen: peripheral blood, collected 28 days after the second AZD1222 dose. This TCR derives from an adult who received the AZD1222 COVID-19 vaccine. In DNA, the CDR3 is TGTGCCAGCAGCTTCCGCAGGGGGGATAACTATGGCTACACCTTC. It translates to CASSFRRGDNYGYTF.